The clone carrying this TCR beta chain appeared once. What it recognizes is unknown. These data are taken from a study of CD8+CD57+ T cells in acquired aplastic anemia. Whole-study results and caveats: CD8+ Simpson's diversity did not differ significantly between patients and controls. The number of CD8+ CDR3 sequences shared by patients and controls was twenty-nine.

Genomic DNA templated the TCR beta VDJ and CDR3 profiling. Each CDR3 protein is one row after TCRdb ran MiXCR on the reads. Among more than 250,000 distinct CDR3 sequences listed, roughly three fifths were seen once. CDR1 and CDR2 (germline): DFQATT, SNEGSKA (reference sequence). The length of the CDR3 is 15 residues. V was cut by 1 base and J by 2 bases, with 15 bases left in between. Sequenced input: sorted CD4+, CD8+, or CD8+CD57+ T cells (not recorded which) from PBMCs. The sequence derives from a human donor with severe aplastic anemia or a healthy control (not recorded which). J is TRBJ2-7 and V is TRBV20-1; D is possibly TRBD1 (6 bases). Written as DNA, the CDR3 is TGCAGTGCTAGAGCGTCTTTGGACAGTACCTACGAGCAGTACTTC. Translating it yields CSARASLDSTYEQYF.